The 31 T cell receptor beta chains below come from one sample, sequenced in a study of blood T cell repertoires in COVID-19 (dated by TCRdb to 2020 to 2021). Receptor amplification or capture employed the immunoSEQ multiplex PCR assay. The table was pulled from immuneACCESS by TCRdb, which kept in-frame rearrangements only. Such tables lose some clones; where checked, under half of the loss comes from unresolved V genes, and the rest has no known cause. Counted in this sample were over 100,000 clones; about 78% of them appeared once. The ten biggest clones cover around 4.2% of the sample. The sequencing sample was made of peripheral blood. The receptors stem from a human donor in a cohort sampled during active or convalescent COVID-19.

CDR3 sequence: CASSPAYRLNYNEQFF. The CDR3 DNA reads as TGTGCCAGCAGCCCTGCGTACAGGTTAAACTACAATGAGCAGTTCTTC. The chain uses TRBV6-2 or TRBV6-3 and TRBJ2-1; D is perhaps TRBD1 (5 bases). This CDR3 comprises 16 residues. From germline, CDR1 is MNHEY and CDR2 SVGEGT. The V end lost 6 bases, the J end lost 3 bases, and 18 bases lay between the germline ends.

The chain employs TRBV25-1 and TRBJ1-3; 7 nucleotides match TRBD1. CDR1 MGHDK and CDR2 SYGVNS come from the germline V gene. This CDR3 is built from 16 residues. Unmatched junction bases numbered 11, after V lost 8 bases and J lost 1 base. The CDR3 DNA reads as TGTGCCAGCGCGGGACAGACTCCTTTTTCTGGAAACACCATATATTTT. Its translation is CASAGQTPFSGNTIYF.

This clone occurred a few times. The rearrangement uses TRBV5-1 and TRBJ1-1; possibly TRBD1 for D (6 bases). The CDR3 length is 13 residues. Trimming left V 4 bases short and J 8 bases short, with 15 bases between. Per germline, CDR1 SGHRS and CDR2 YFSETQ. The DNA of the CDR3 is TGCGCCAGCAGCCTGACAGGTCTTCCCGAAGCTTTCTTT. Amino acids: CASSLTGLPEAFF. Using reference TRBV5-1 and TRBJ1-1 for the parts outside the CDR3, the full variable domain is KAGVTQTPRYLIKTRGQQVTLSCSPISGHRSVSWYQQTPGQGLQFLFEYFSETQRNKGNFPGRFSGRQFSNSRSEMNVSTLELGDSALYLCASSLTGLPEAFFGQGTRLTVV.

This clone has a single count. The rearrangement links TRBV29-1 to TRBJ2-5; 10 bases match TRBD2. Germline-derived CDR1 and CDR2 are SQVTM and ANQGSEA. CDR3 length: 16 amino acids. The V and J ends lost 6 bases and 3 bases, in that order; junction bases with no gene match: 13. The CDR3 DNA reads TGCAGCGTGGGGAGGACTAGCGGAGGTCTTAAAGAGACCCAGTACTTC. It translates to CSVGRTSGGLKETQYF. The full variable domain, completed using reference TRBV29-1 and TRBJ2-5, is SAVISQKPSRDICQRGTSLTIQCQVDSQVTMMFWYRQQPGQSLTLIATANQGSEATYESGFVIDKFPISRPNLTFSTLTVSNMSPEDSSIYLCSVGRTSGGLKETQYFGPGTRLLVL.

J is TRBJ1-1 and V is TRBV19, with a possible D match to TRBD1 (6 bases). Germline V gene sequence: CDR1 LNHDA, CDR2 SQIVND (reference sequence). The V end was cut by 5 bases, the J end by 1 base, with 17 bases between. The CDR3 length is 16 residues. Here the CDR3 reads CASSLKTGMRNTEAFF. Here the CDR3 DNA reads TGTGCCAGTAGTCTAAAGACAGGAATGAGGAACACTGAAGCTTTCTTT.

The chain uses TRBV28 and TRBJ1-1; TRBD1 is a possible D gene (5 bases). Trimming cost V 3 bases and J 5 bases, with 13 bases left between them. The CDR3 runs 14 residues. CDR1 and CDR2 (germline): MDHEN, SYDVKM. The CDR3 DNA reads TGTGCCAGCAGTTTTGGGGGGGGGAGGACTGAAGCTTTCTTT. Translating gives CASSFGGGRTEAFF.

The genes are TRBV28 and TRBJ1-4; unclear D gene. Germline CDR1 reads MDHEN; CDR2 reads SYDVKM. Trimming took 3 bases from V and 8 from J, leaving 22 bases between them. The CDR3 runs to 17 residues. The CDR3 nucleotides read TGTGCCAGCAGTTTTCCCTTCACCATCCCAGGTTTCGAAAAACTGTTTTTT. This sequence encodes CASSFPFTIPGFEKLFF.

This clone was picked up one time. This chain links TRBV24-1 with TRBJ2-5; D not resolved. The CDR3 has 13 residues. The ends were cut back, 3 bases at V and 7 bases at J, with 11 bases in the middle. Looked up from germline, CDR1 is KGHDR and CDR2 is SFDVKD. DNA of the CDR3: TGTGCCACCAGTGATCCCGTCAGTTGGACCCAGTACTTC. Protein product: CATSDPVSWTQYF.

This chain connects TRBV5-1 to TRBJ2-2, with unresolved D. The germline gives CDR1 SGHRS, CDR2 YFSETQ. Trimming stripped 3 bases from V and 0 bases from J, with 6 bases between. CDR3 length equals 14 residues. The CDR3 coding sequence is TGCGCCAGCAGCTATATCGCGAACACCGGGGAGCTGTTTTTT. Its translation: CASSYIANTGELFF.

The rearrangement uses TRBV4-1 and TRBJ2-1, with D possibly being TRBD1 (7 bases). Germline CDR1 MGHRA, CDR2 YSYEKL. Trimming pared 3 bases from V and 4 bases from J, leaving 10 bases between. There are 14 residues in the CDR3. Written as DNA, the CDR3 is TGCGCCAGCAGCCAGTCAGGGGGGTACAATGAGCAGTTCTTC. Translated: CASSQSGGYNEQFF.

The chain is built from TRBV7-2 and TRBJ2-1; 10 nucleotides match TRBD1. There are 15 residues in the CDR3. Per germline, CDR1 SGHTA and CDR2 FQGNSA. The junction had 4 bases not matched to a gene; V was cut back by 4 bases and J by 4 bases. In DNA, the CDR3 is TGTGCCAGCAGCTCCCGGACAGGGGGGTACAATGAGCAGTTCTTC. Its protein is CASSSRTGGYNEQFF.

V and J are TRBV6-2 or TRBV6-3 and TRBJ1-6; TRBD1 is a possible D gene (5 bases). The ends were cut back, 4 bases at V and 9 bases at J, with 16 bases in the middle. The germline V gene encodes CDR1 MNHEY and CDR2 SVGEGT. The length of the CDR3 is 15 residues. DNA for the CDR3: TGTGCCAGCAGTTCCCATGGGGCGTGGGGTTCACCCCTCCACTTT. Translation: CASSSHGAWGSPLHF.

The table lists this clone with a few counts. This rearrangement joins TRBV7-2 to TRBJ2-1; TRBD2 matches at 7 bases. The germline gives CDR1 SGHTA, CDR2 FQGNSA. This CDR3 comprises 17 residues. The junction had 20 bases not matched to a gene; V was cut back by 7 bases and J by 8 bases. The DNA of the CDR3 is TGTGCCAGCAACGATAGAGCGGGTAGCGGGCAAGGGGATGAGCAGTTCTTC. This translates into CASNDRAGSGQGDEQFF.

The rearrangement links TRBV18 to TRBJ1-1, with D maybe TRBD1 (5 bases). CDR1 is KGHSH and CDR2 is LQKENI in the germline V gene. The CDR3 is 15 residues long. With 1 base removed from V and 1 base from J, the gap between germline ends came to 10 bases. CDR3 sequence reads: CASSPRYRQNTEAFF. In nucleotides, the CDR3 is TGTGCCAGCTCACCACGGTACAGGCAGAACACTGAAGCTTTCTTT.

The chain uses TRBV2 and TRBJ2-7; TRBD2 is a possible D gene (5 bases). Germline V gene lookup returns CDR1 SNHLY and CDR2 FYNNEI. This CDR3 has 14 amino acids. V dropped 1 base and J dropped 2 bases, with 9 bases sitting between them. The DNA for the CDR3 is TGTGCCAGCAGTGAAGAATACGGGGCCTACGAGCAGTACTTC. Amino acids: CASSEEYGAYEQYF.

The CDR3 protein is CATSSGTSGRYEQYF. The CDR3 coding sequence is TGTGCCACCAGTTCCGGGACTAGCGGGAGATACGAGCAGTACTTC. This rearrangement joins TRBV24-1 to TRBJ2-7; 14 nucleotides line up with TRBD2. V shed 6 bases and J 4 bases; nucleotides not matched to a gene: 4. In germline, CDR1 is KGHDR, CDR2 SFDVKD. The CDR3 runs 15 residues.

The CDR3 sequence: CASSPQRGGINTEAFF. CDR3 DNA: TGTGCCAGCAGCCCTCAACGCGGGGGAATTAACACTGAAGCTTTCTTT. The chain uses TRBV5-4 and TRBJ1-1; possible D gene TRBD1, 5 bases. The V end was cut by 4 bases, the J end by 2 bases, with 18 bases between. This CDR3 is 16 amino acids long. The germline gives CDR1 SGHNT, CDR2 YYREEE (reference sequence).

This chain joins TRBV6-2 or TRBV6-3 and TRBJ1-6; no clear D gene. Germline V gene sequence: CDR1 MNHEY, CDR2 SVGEGT. CDR3 size: 15 residues. The V end lost 0 bases, the J end lost 9 bases, and 12 bases lay between the germline ends. The CDR3 DNA follows: TGTGCCAGCAGTTACTCCACGAGGATCGGTTCACCCCTCCACTTT. Its protein product is CASSYSTRIGSPLHF.

This clone was detected only a few times. The chain employs TRBV19 and TRBJ2-3; D is ambiguous. Germline V lookup: CDR1 LNHDA, CDR2 SQIVND (reference sequence). V was cut by 4 bases and J by 2 bases, with 10 bases left in between. The CDR3 has 14 residues. The CDR3 loop is CASSNAGFTDTQYF. The CDR3 DNA is TGTGCCAGTAGTAACGCAGGATTCACAGATACGCAGTATTTT.

The chain joins TRBV6-2 or TRBV6-3 to TRBJ1-1, with D possibly TRBD1 on 6 matching bases. The CDR3 spans 12 residues. The ends were cut back, 4 bases at V and 11 bases at J, with 14 bases in the middle. Germline V gene lookup returns CDR1 MNHEY and CDR2 SVGEGT. The chain's CDR3 is CASSSRAGAAFF. CDR3 sequence (DNA): TGTGCCAGCAGTTCCAGGGCGGGGGCCGCTTTCTTT.

V gene TRBV5-8 combines with J gene TRBJ2-1, with D unclear. The CDR3 has 13 residues. Trimming removed 4 bases at V and 5 bases at J, with 10 bases between. Germline-derived CDR1 and CDR2 are SGHTS and YDEGEE. CDR3 residues: CASSPQLDNEQFF. The CDR3 DNA reads as TGTGCCAGCAGCCCGCAATTAGACAATGAGCAGTTCTTC.

This chain links TRBV29-1 with TRBJ2-1; 10 nucleotides match TRBD1. CDR3 length equals 14 residues. Germline loops: CDR1 SQVTM, CDR2 ANQGSEA. V trimming: 1 base; J trimming: 6 bases; junction bases outside the gene matches: 3. The CDR3 here is CSVEGQGAGNEQFF. The CDR3 DNA sequence: TGCAGCGTTGAAGGACAGGGGGCCGGCAATGAGCAGTTCTTC.

This chain links TRBV28 with TRBJ2-7; 8 positions match TRBD2. The CDR3 is 15 residues long. Germline-derived CDR1 and CDR2 are MDHEN and SYDVKM. The V segment lost 2 bases and the J segment 5 bases; nucleotides outside the gene matches: 8. CDR3 region: CASSLNAGGNHEQYF. The CDR3 bases are TGTGCCAGCAGTTTAAATGCGGGAGGTAACCACGAGCAGTACTTC.

The V call is TRBV6-1, the J call TRBJ1-6; D not certain. The CDR3 runs 13 residues. Trimming pared 0 bases from V and 13 bases from J, leaving 10 bases between. CDR1 MNHNS and CDR2 SASEGT come from the germline V gene. The DNA of the CDR3 is TGTGCCAGCAGTGAAGCGCTTCGAGGTCCCCTCCACTTT. Amino acids: CASSEALRGPLHF.

V gene TRBV18 combines with J gene TRBJ2-2, with 7 bases that match TRBD2. Germline values: CDR1 KGHSH, CDR2 LQKENI. Trimming at V came to 5 bases and at J to 1 base, leaving 4 bases not matched to a gene. The CDR3 covers 15 residues. In nucleotides, the CDR3 is TGTGCCAGCTCAGCGGGGGTACGGAACACCGGGGAGCTGTTTTTT. This encodes CASSAGVRNTGELFF.

The chain joins TRBV7-8 to TRBJ2-1; 12 positions match TRBD2. Germline CDR1 is SGHVS and CDR2 is FQNEAQ. The J segment lost 7 bases and the V segment lost 1 base, leaving 5 bases of the junction unmatched. This CDR3 is 16 amino acids long. Here the CDR3 DNA reads TGTGCCAGCAGCTTAGTCGGACTAGCGGGGCGGAATGAGCAGTTCTTC. This sequence encodes CASSLVGLAGRNEQFF.

The J gene is TRBJ2-2, the V gene TRBV10-2; TRBD2 agrees at 8 bases. The CDR3 is made up of 14 amino acids. V trimming: 10 bases; J trimming: 5 bases; junction bases outside the gene matches: 9. The germline V gene has CDR1 WSHSY and CDR2 SAAADI. In nucleotides, the CDR3 is TGCGCCACCTGGGCGGGGGGATTAACCGGGGAGCTGTTTTTT. This gives the protein CATWAGGLTGELFF.

This rearrangement joins TRBV5-1 to TRBJ2-2, with 12 bases aligning to TRBD2. V lost 3 bases and J lost 3; bases outside the gene matches: 3. The germline CDR1 and CDR2 sequences are SGHRS and YFSETQ. CDR3 length: 16 amino acids. The CDR3 sequence: CASSSPSGGDTGELFF. The DNA of the CDR3 is TGCGCCAGCAGCTCTCCTAGCGGGGGGGACACCGGGGAGCTGTTTTTT.

This clone was detected only a few times. The chain links TRBV4-1 to TRBJ1-1; D is undetermined. The V end lost 1 base, the J end lost 7 bases, and 10 bases lay between the germline ends. The CDR3 sequence is 13 residues long. The germline V gene has CDR1 MGHRA and CDR2 YSYEKL. DNA for the CDR3: TGCGCCAGCAGCCAAGGAGCGAGGGTTGAAGCTTTCTTT. Translated, it gives CASSQGARVEAFF.

This clone was recorded a few times. The rearrangement joins TRBV5-1 to TRBJ2-7, with 10 bases lining up with TRBD1. V lost 1 base to trimming and J lost 2 bases; unmatched junction nucleotides: 6. The CDR3 sequence is 16 residues long. Germline V gene data show CDR1 as SGHRS and CDR2 as YFSETQ. Here the CDR3 reads CASSLIPGQGAYEQYF. In DNA form, the CDR3 reads TGCGCCAGCAGCTTGATCCCCGGACAGGGGGCCTACGAGCAGTACTTC.

This clone was detected only once. The rearrangement joins TRBV6-6 to TRBJ1-1, with 8 bases that match TRBD1. Germline-derived CDR1 and CDR2 are MNHNY and SVGAGI (reference sequence). The V and J ends lost 6 bases and 5 bases, in that order; junction bases with no gene match: 5. The CDR3 sequence is 13 residues long. DNA for the CDR3: TGTGCCAGCAGCCCGACAGGGGCAACTGAAGCTTTCTTT. The encoded protein is CASSPTGATEAFF.